This T cell receptor (beta chain) was recovered during a study of cytotoxic CD8 clonotypes in ibrutinib-treated CLL. At the level of the study: Responses: some 25 partial, 2 complete; after median about 70 months, roughly 15 stayed remitted, approximately twelve progressed. The authors obtained response samples at a median of approximately 12 months of treatment, range 6 to 36.

Concerning this clone itself: Its specificity is unknown.

Study-wide findings and caveats: Exceeding age-matched healthy donors, baseline clonality also tracked the counts of circulating CD8+ T cells. Upon ibrutinib response clonality rose, and upon progression it fell back toward baseline.

The assay was immunoSEQ multiplex PCR, and TCRdb's table has in-frame clones only and misses some. The table records over 200,000 clones, just under 80% of them present only once. V dropped 1 base and J dropped 4 bases, with 10 bases sitting between them. CDR1 is KGHSH and CDR2 is LQKENI in the germline V gene. The CDR3 runs 14 residues. V usage is TRBV18 and J usage is TRBJ1-2; no firm D call. The source is a human donor with chronic lymphocytic leukemia. Sequenced material: PBMCs, taken after 12 months of ibrutinib treatment. In nucleotides, the CDR3 is TGTGCCAGCTCACCACGTCAGCCAATCTATGGCTACACCTTC. Protein product: CASSPRQPIYGYTF.